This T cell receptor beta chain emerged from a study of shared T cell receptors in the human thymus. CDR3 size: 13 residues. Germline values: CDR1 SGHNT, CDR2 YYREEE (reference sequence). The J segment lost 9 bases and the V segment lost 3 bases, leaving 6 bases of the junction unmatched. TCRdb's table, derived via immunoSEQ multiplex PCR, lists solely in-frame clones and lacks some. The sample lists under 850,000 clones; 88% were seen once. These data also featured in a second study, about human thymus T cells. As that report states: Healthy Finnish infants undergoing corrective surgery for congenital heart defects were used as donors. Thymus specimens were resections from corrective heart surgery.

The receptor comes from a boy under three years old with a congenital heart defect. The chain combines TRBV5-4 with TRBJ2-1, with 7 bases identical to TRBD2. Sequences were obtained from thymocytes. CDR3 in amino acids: CASSSLTSREQFF. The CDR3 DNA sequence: TGTGCCAGCAGCTCACTGACTAGCCGTGAGCAGTTCTTC.